This section outlines one T cell receptor (beta chain) sequence together with its context. Clones were read by immunoSEQ multiplex PCR, and TCRdb kept only the in-frame ones, dropping some. The sample has more than 140,000 clones; 78% are singletons. The record originates from a study of PD-1 blockade in classical Hodgkin lymphoma. Each patient relapsed following autologous stem cell transplantation, and prior brentuximab vedotin exposure differed. The trim removed 6 bases at V and 4 bases at J, leaving 1 base unmatched. This CDR3 contains 12 residues. Per the germline V gene, CDR1 is SQVTM and CDR2 is ANQGSEA.

The chain employs TRBV29-1 and TRBJ2-5; 11 positions agree with TRBD1. The origin of this receptor is a human donor with classical Hodgkin lymphoma. Sequenced material: peripheral blood mononuclear cells (PBMCs), taken before the second cycle of nivolumab. The CDR3 spells CSVGTGGETQYF. The CDR3 nucleotides read TGCAGCGTGGGGACAGGGGGAGAGACCCAGTACTTC.